These 17 T cell receptor beta chains share one sample of origin, sequenced in a study of blood T cell repertoires in COVID-19. The data were produced by immunoSEQ multiplex PCR, yet TCRdb's version contains in-frame clones alone and is incomplete. Here the sample spans around 65,000 clones, more than 60% being singletons. Material for sequencing was peripheral blood. The receptors here all came from a woman of 80 years or more with active or convalescent COVID-19.

This clone occurred once. The rearrangement links TRBV20-1 to TRBJ2-7, with 8 positions matching TRBD2. Germline trimming cut 3 bases from V and 2 bases from J; bases unmatched to any gene: 9. From germline, CDR1 is DFQATT and CDR2 SNEGSKA (reference sequence). The CDR3 has 15 residues. In nucleotides, the CDR3 is TGCAGTGCTAGTGTCGGGGGGGCCCCCGCCTACGAGCAGTACTTC. This codes for CSASVGGAPAYEQYF.

The chain links TRBV19 to TRBJ1-6; no reliable D call. CDR3 length: 15 residues. CDR1 and CDR2 from the germline V gene are LNHDA and SQIVND (reference sequence). Trimming removed 4 bases at V and 2 bases at J, with 9 bases between. The CDR3 DNA reads TGTGCCAGTAGTACTCAGGCTACCTATAATTCACCCCTCCACTTT. Amino acids: CASSTQATYNSPLHF.

This sequence joins TRBV7-9 and TRBJ1-2; weak D call: TRBD1 (5 bases). The germline gives CDR1 SEHNR, CDR2 FQNEAQ (reference sequence). Deletions cut 1 base from V and 8 bases from J, with 11 bases between. This CDR3 contains 13 residues. The CDR3 bases are TGTGCCAGCAGCTTAGGGGGCGCGGAGGGCTACACCTTC. It specifies CASSLGGAEGYTF.

The chain has TRBV19 and TRBJ1-5; 7 bases match TRBD1. The trim removed 4 bases at V and 3 bases at J, leaving 3 bases unmatched. The germline CDR1 and CDR2 sequences are LNHDA and SQIVND (reference sequence). This CDR3 has 14 residues. The CDR3 loop is CASSRDRDNQPQHF. The CDR3 DNA reads as TGTGCCAGTAGTAGAGACAGGGACAATCAGCCCCAGCATTTT. Full variable domain (missing parts from reference TRBV19 and TRBJ1-5): DGGITQSPKYLFRKEGQNVTLSCEQNLNHDAMYWYRQDPGQGLRLIYYSQIVNDFQKGDIAEGYSVSREKKESFPLTVTSAQKNPTAFYLCASSRDRDNQPQHFGDGTRLSIL.

In this sample, this clone turned up once. The chain employs TRBV25-1 and TRBJ1-2, with 12 bases fitting TRBD1. The CDR3 consists of 15 residues. CDR1 and CDR2 (germline): MGHDK, SYGVNS. With 4 bases clipped from V and 7 bases from J, the junction kept 7 bases outside the gene matches. Here the CDR3 reads CASSAPPGQGAGYTF. CDR3 bases: TGTGCCAGCAGTGCACCACCGGGACAGGGGGCTGGCTACACCTTC.

V gene TRBV18 combines with J gene TRBJ2-6; weak D call: TRBD1 (6 bases). The V gene's germline CDR1 is KGHSH and CDR2 LQKENI. The CDR3 consists of 14 residues. The ends were cut back, 8 bases at V and 4 bases at J, with 12 bases in the middle. The CDR3 DNA sequence: TGTGCCAGCGCAGCAGGGGTGGGGGCCAACGTCCTGACTTTC. Translated: CASAAGVGANVLTF.

The CDR3 sequence is CASSFGTSGLRDEQYF. The CDR3, as DNA: TGTGCCAGCAGCTTCGGGACTAGCGGACTGAGGGACGAGCAGTACTTC. The V gene is TRBV7-9, the J gene TRBJ2-7; 11 bases are a match to TRBD2. The junction had 9 bases not matched to a gene; V was cut back by 3 bases and J by 5 bases. The CDR3 runs to 16 residues. The germline V gene has CDR1 SEHNR and CDR2 FQNEAQ (reference sequence).

V usage is TRBV6-5 and J usage is TRBJ2-2; perhaps TRBD2 as D (5 bases). CDR3 length: 15 amino acids. In germline, CDR1 is MNHEY, CDR2 SVGAGI. V was shortened by 6 bases and J by 3 bases, with 14 bases between the two germline ends. The CDR3 DNA follows: TGTGCCAGCAGGGACCTTTCGCGGGACACCGGGGAGCTGTTTTTT. Protein: CASRDLSRDTGELFF.

This clone was seen once. V gene TRBV10-3 combines with J gene TRBJ1-2; possible D gene TRBD1, 6 bases. The CDR3 length is 12 residues. V gave up 10 bases and J gave up 2 bases, with 11 bases separating them. CDR1 is ENHRY and CDR2 is SYGVKD in the germline V gene. CDR3 nucleotide sequence: TGTGCCACCTGGGGGCTCAACTATGGCTACACCTTC. As protein: CATWGLNYGYTF.

The table lists this clone with a few counts. The V and J genes are TRBV19 and TRBJ1-2; possibly TRBD1 for D (5 bases). V was cut by 2 bases and J by 6 bases, with 16 bases left in between. CDR1 is LNHDA and CDR2 is SQIVND in the germline V gene (reference sequence). CDR3 length equals 15 residues. The CDR3: CASSISGARVDGYTF. The CDR3 bases are TGTGCCAGTAGTATATCTGGGGCTCGGGTGGATGGCTACACCTTC.

V is TRBV3-1 (or the pseudogene TRBV3-2) and J is TRBJ2-1; 9 bases are a match to TRBD2. This CDR3 comprises 19 residues. The junction had 13 bases not matched to a gene; V was cut back by 1 base and J by 3 bases. CDR1 is LGHDT and CDR2 is YNNKEL in the germline V gene (reference sequence). Written as DNA, the CDR3 is TGTGCCAGCAGCCAAGCAGGGGGGCGTGGGACTAGCCGCTACAATGAGCAGTTCTTC. Amino acid sequence: CASSQAGGRGTSRYNEQFF.

The rearrangement uses TRBV9 and TRBJ1-1; TRBD1 might be the D (6 bases). There are 13 residues in the CDR3. CDR1 is SGDLS, CDR2 YYNGEE, per germline. V was shortened by 4 bases and J by 3 bases, with 10 bases between the two germline ends. CDR3: CASSPKGDTEAFF. Here the CDR3 DNA reads TGTGCCAGCAGCCCCAAGGGGGACACTGAAGCTTTCTTT.

The J gene is TRBJ2-1, the V gene TRBV6-4; D is unclear. The ends were cut back, 6 bases at V and 8 bases at J, with 17 bases in the middle. Per germline, CDR1 MRHNA and CDR2 SNTAGT. The CDR3 has 14 residues. Here the CDR3 DNA reads TGTGCCAGCAGCCCGTCCTCCAGTGGCCATGAGCAGTTCTTC. Residues: CASSPSSSGHEQFF.

This clone was picked up a small number of times. The chain combines TRBV4-1 with TRBJ1-2, with 7 nucleotides matching TRBD1. Germline V gene lookup returns CDR1 MGHRA and CDR2 YSYEKL. J lost 4 bases, V lost 4 bases, and 9 bases had no gene match. The CDR3 contains 15 residues. CDR3 bases: TGCGCCAGCAGCCTCCAGGGGGAAGGCTCCTATGGCTACACCTTC. Amino acids: CASSLQGEGSYGYTF.

This rearrangement joins TRBV3-1 (or the pseudogene TRBV3-2) to TRBJ1-2; D ambiguous. Germline V CDR1 and CDR2: LGHDT, YNNKEL (reference sequence). The length of the CDR3 is 12 residues. Trimming removed 1 base at V and 7 bases at J, with 7 bases between. The CDR3 region has the DNA TGTGCCAGCAGCCAAGCCGTGTCTGGCTACACCTTC. It codes for CASSQAVSGYTF.

The V and J genes are TRBV7-9 and TRBJ1-3; a possible D gene is TRBD1 (5 bases). Trimming removed 1 base from V and 1 base from J, with 5 bases in between. Germline-derived CDR1 and CDR2 are SEHNR and FQNEAQ (reference sequence). The CDR3 sequence is 14 residues long. CDR3 sequence (DNA): TGTGCCAGCAGCTTAGGACAGTCTGGAAACACCATATATTTT. It codes for CASSLGQSGNTIYF.

CDR3 nucleotide sequence: TGTGCCAGTAGTACGACAGGGGTGGCATATGATGAGCAGTTCTTC. Residues: CASSTTGVAYDEQFF. The rearrangement joins TRBV19 to TRBJ2-1; 8 positions agree with TRBD1. Germline lookup yields CDR1 LNHDA and CDR2 SQIVND (reference sequence). This CDR3 region has 15 residues. The V and J ends lost 4 bases and 8 bases, in that order; junction bases with no gene match: 10. Complete variable domain (other parts from reference TRBV19 and TRBJ2-1): DGGITQSPKYLFRKEGQNVTLSCEQNLNHDAMYWYRQDPGQGLRLIYYSQIVNDFQKGDIAEGYSVSREKKESFPLTVTSAQKNPTAFYLCASSTTGVAYDEQFFGPGTRLTVL.